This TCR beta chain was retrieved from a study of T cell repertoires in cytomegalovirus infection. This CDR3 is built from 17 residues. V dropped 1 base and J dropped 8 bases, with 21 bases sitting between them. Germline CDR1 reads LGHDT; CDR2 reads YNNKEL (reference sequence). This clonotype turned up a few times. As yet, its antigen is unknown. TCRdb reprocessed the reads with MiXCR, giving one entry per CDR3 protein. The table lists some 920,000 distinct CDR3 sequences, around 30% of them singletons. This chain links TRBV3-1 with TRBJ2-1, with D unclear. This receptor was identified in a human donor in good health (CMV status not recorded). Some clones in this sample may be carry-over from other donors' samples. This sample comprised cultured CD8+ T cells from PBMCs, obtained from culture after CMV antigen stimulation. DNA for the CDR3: TGTGCCAGCAGCCAAGTGGTCGGTAGAACGGCTATTCATGAGCAGTTCTTC. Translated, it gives CASSQVVGRTAIHEQFF.